The 28 T cell receptor beta chains in this list originate from one sample, sequenced in a study of blood T cell repertoires in COVID-19. This table comes from immunoSEQ multiplex PCR, and its TCRdb copy is limited to in-frame clones, with some not included. The sample contains 250,000 to 350,000 clones, about 88% of which appear only once. Sequencing input: peripheral blood. The receptors shown here come from a human donor with COVID-19, enrolled during active disease. The donor label of this sample is uncertain.

This chain links TRBV18 with TRBJ1-4, with D perhaps TRBD1 (5 bases). The CDR3 covers 15 residues. Germline CDR1 is KGHSH and CDR2 is LQKENI. Trimming took 0 bases from V and 4 from J, leaving 9 bases between them. The CDR3: CASSPPQGYNEKLFF. DNA of the CDR3: TGTGCCAGCTCACCACCGCAGGGTTATAATGAAAAACTGTTTTTT.

The chain carries TRBV3-1 (or the pseudogene TRBV3-2) and TRBJ2-5; the D gene is possibly TRBD2 (6 bases). Looked up from germline, CDR1 is LGHDT and CDR2 is YNNKEL (reference sequence). Trimming stripped 3 bases from V and 5 bases from J, with 19 bases between. There are 16 residues in the CDR3. CDR3 amino acids: CASSHPSRSGRETQYF. CDR3 DNA sequence: TGTGCCAGCAGCCATCCGTCGCGGTCAGGGAGGGAGACCCAGTACTTC.

The chain carries TRBV27 and TRBJ2-3; no firm D call. The CDR3 sequence is 13 residues long. V was clipped by 8 bases and J by 2 bases, with 11 bases between them. Germline CDR1 MNHEY, CDR2 SMNVEV (reference sequence). CDR3: CASSVRYTDTQYF. The CDR3 coding sequence is TGTGCCAGCTCGGTCCGTTACACAGATACGCAGTATTTT.

The chain combines TRBV11-3 with TRBJ2-5, with a possible D match to TRBD2 (5 bases). This CDR3 has 14 amino acids. CDR1 and CDR2 (germline): SGHNT, YENEEA. The germline V and J ends were trimmed by 5 bases and 5 bases, with 15 bases remaining between them. The CDR3 nucleotides are TGTGCCAGCAGCCAACGAGGTCAGCGGGAGACCCAGTACTTC. Residues: CASSQRGQRETQYF.

V gene TRBV7-2 combines with J gene TRBJ2-7; possibly TRBD1 for D (5 bases). Germline assignment: CDR1 SGHTA and CDR2 FQGNSA. The CDR3 runs to 14 residues. V was cut by 3 bases and J by 2 bases, with 11 bases left in between. CDR3 DNA: TGTGCCAGCAGCTTTTTTGGGGCGGCCTACGAGCAGTACTTC. Protein sequence: CASSFFGAAYEQYF. Full variable domain (remainder filled in from reference TRBV7-2 and TRBJ2-7): GAGVSQSPSNKVTEKGKDVELRCDPISGHTALYWYRQSLGQGLEFLIYFQGNSAPDKSGLPSDRFSAERTGGSVSTLTIQRTQQEDSAVYLCASSFFGAAYEQYFGPGTRLTVT.

The sample holds one count of this clone. This chain uses TRBV5-1 with TRBJ2-7; tentatively, D is TRBD1 (5 bases). CDR3 size: 14 residues. V dropped 0 bases and J dropped 2 bases, with 9 bases sitting between them. CDR1 SGHRS and CDR2 YFSETQ come from the germline V gene. The DNA of the CDR3 is TGCGCCAGCAGCTTGGTTGCAGGGACCTACGAGCAGTACTTC. It yields the protein CASSLVAGTYEQYF.

The chain recombines TRBV7-9 with TRBJ2-1, with 10 bases lining up with TRBD2. The CDR3 has 15 residues. Germline trimming cut 1 base from V and 6 bases from J; bases unmatched to any gene: 3. Germline V CDR1 and CDR2: SEHNR, FQNEAQ (reference sequence). The chain's CDR3 is CASSLVSGRTNEQFF. The CDR3 coding sequence is TGTGCCAGCAGCTTAGTTAGCGGGAGGACCAATGAGCAGTTCTTC. Based on the CDR3 plus reference TRBV7-9 and TRBJ2-1, the full variable domain is DTGVSQNPRHKITKRGQNVTFRCDPISEHNRLYWYRQTLGQGPEFLTYFQNEAQLEKSRLLSDRFSAERPKGSFSTLEIQRTEQGDSAMYLCASSLVSGRTNEQFFGPGTRLTVL.

Note on this clone: The junction does not match germline at one end; this may be a read error. The chain employs TRBV5-5 and TRBJ2-5; possibly TRBD1 for D (5 bases). Germline CDR1 and CDR2: SGHKS and YYEKEE (reference sequence). CDR3 length: 14 residues. The CDR3 DNA reads TGTGCCAGCAGCCAGGGCGTAGGGGTAGAGGCCCAGTACTTC. Amino acids: CASSQGVGVEAQYF.

This chain connects TRBV7-2 to TRBJ2-1; possibly TRBD2 for D (5 bases). The germline gives CDR1 SGHTA, CDR2 FQGNSA. The CDR3 is 13 residues long. With 3 bases removed from V and 9 bases from J, the gap between germline ends came to 12 bases. The CDR3 nucleotides are TGTGCCAGCAGCTTCCCGCCGGGAATTGAGCAGTTCTTC. Translation gives CASSFPPGIEQFF.

V gene TRBV5-4 combines with J gene TRBJ2-7, with 12 positions matching TRBD1. Germline V gene sequence: CDR1 SGHNT, CDR2 YYREEE (reference sequence). The J segment lost 6 bases and the V segment lost 4 bases, leaving 5 bases of the junction unmatched. CDR3 length: 14 residues. The chain's CDR3 is CASSGTGGLREQYF. CDR3 DNA sequence: TGTGCCAGCAGCGGGACAGGGGGCCTTCGCGAGCAGTACTTC.

This clone was found once. At one of its ends the junction is not consistent with the germline gene, which may arise from a read error. This chain connects TRBV7-7 to TRBJ2-7; 8 nucleotides match TRBD1. The CDR3 is 13 residues long. The germline V gene encodes CDR1 SSHAT and CDR2 FNYEAQ (reference sequence). As DNA, the CDR3 is TGTGCTAGCAGCCAGGACAGGGTCCACGAGCAGTACTTC. This gives the protein CASSQDRVHEQYF.

This clone was recorded only once. V is TRBV28 and J is TRBJ1-2; TRBD1 agrees at 10 bases. J lost 4 bases, V lost 9 bases, and 20 bases had no gene match. There are 18 residues in the CDR3. CDR1 and CDR2 (germline): MDHEN, SYDVKM. The CDR3 region has the DNA TGTGCCAGTCGTATGCCGGGAAGACAGGGGGCAAGTGGCTATGGCTACACCTTC. Its translation: CASRMPGRQGASGYGYTF.

This chain uses TRBV28 with TRBJ2-1, with 14 bases matching TRBD2. CDR3 length equals 17 residues. Trimming cost V 6 bases and J 1 base; bases outside gene matches: 5. Germline CDR1 is MDHEN and CDR2 is SYDVKM. The CDR3 loop reads CASRGTSGSRSYNEQFF. In DNA, the CDR3 is TGTGCCAGCAGAGGGACTAGCGGGAGCCGGTCCTACAATGAGCAGTTCTTC.

This clone was recorded only once. The chain has TRBV30 and TRBJ2-3; 9 nucleotides agree with TRBD2. The V segment lost 3 bases and the J segment 2 bases; nucleotides outside the gene matches: 6. Germline V gene data show CDR1 as GTSNPN and CDR2 as SVGIG (reference sequence). This CDR3 region has 15 residues. The CDR3 loop reads CAWRGLAGPTDTQYF. CDR3 nucleotides: TGTGCCTGGAGGGGTCTAGCGGGACCCACAGATACGCAGTATTTT.

CDR3 sequence reads: CASIPGQANTGELFF. CDR3 bases: TGCGCCAGTATACCGGGACAAGCGAACACCGGGGAGCTGTTTTTT. This rearrangement joins TRBV5-1 to TRBJ2-2; tentative D call: TRBD1 (6 bases). Per germline, CDR1 SGHRS and CDR2 YFSETQ. V was pared by 8 bases and J by 0 bases, with 14 bases between. There are 15 residues in the CDR3.

J is TRBJ1-2 and V is TRBV3-1 (or the pseudogene TRBV3-2), with 7 nucleotides matching TRBD1. Germline-derived CDR1 and CDR2 are LGHDT and YNNKEL (reference sequence). The CDR3 is made up of 16 amino acids. The V segment lost 4 bases and the J segment 0 bases; nucleotides outside the gene matches: 8. DNA for the CDR3: TGTGCCAGCAGCCGCGCCGGGACAGAGACTAACTATGGCTACACCTTC. Encoded protein: CASSRAGTETNYGYTF.

CDR3 sequence (DNA): TGTGCCAGCACCTATCGAACGGCGGTAGGGACCCAGTACTTC. Protein: CASTYRTAVGTQYF. The rearrangement joins TRBV28 to TRBJ2-5; D call uncertain. CDR1 is MDHEN and CDR2 is SYDVKM in the germline V gene. CDR3 length: 14 residues. Trimming stripped 7 bases from V and 7 bases from J, with 19 bases between.

The rearrangement joins TRBV30 to TRBJ2-2, with TRBD2 identical over 10 bases. Germline trimming cut 0 bases from V and 6 bases from J; bases unmatched to any gene: 1. This CDR3 comprises 14 residues. Germline loops: CDR1 GTSNPN, CDR2 SVGIG (reference sequence). The CDR3 region is CAWSVGTSAGELFF. The CDR3, as DNA: TGTGCCTGGAGTGTCGGGACTAGCGCCGGGGAGCTGTTTTTT.

This sequence joins TRBV6-5 and TRBJ2-7, with 10 nucleotides matching TRBD2. The CDR3 spans 15 residues. The V gene's germline CDR1 is MNHEY and CDR2 SVGAGI. Trimming took 0 bases from V and 6 from J; bases not matched to a gene: 5. CDR3 amino acids: CASSYSPAGGSEQYF. The DNA of the CDR3 is TGTGCCAGCAGTTACTCTCCAGCGGGAGGGAGCGAGCAGTACTTC.

This clone was detected only a few times. The chain combines TRBV27 with TRBJ1-2, with a tentative D call TRBD1 (6 bases). Trimming stripped 5 bases from V and 2 bases from J, with 15 bases between. In germline, CDR1 is MNHEY, CDR2 SMNVEV (reference sequence). CDR3 length: 15 amino acids. The CDR3 region has the DNA TGTGCCAGCAGTCCTAGGCCCGACAGGAACTATGGCTACACCTTC. Encoded protein: CASSPRPDRNYGYTF.

The chain has TRBV7-3 and TRBJ2-5, with D perhaps TRBD2 (6 bases). The V gene lost 5 bases and the J gene lost 8 bases, with 18 bases spanning the gap. Germline CDR1 is SGHTA and CDR2 is FQGTGA. The CDR3 loop spans 14 amino acids. The CDR3 spells CASSRGSEHQTQYF. The CDR3 DNA reads as TGTGCCAGCAGCCGGGGGTCGGAGCACCAAACCCAGTACTTC.

Only a few counts were recorded for this clone. The V call is TRBV7-9, the J call TRBJ2-7; the D gene is possibly TRBD1 (6 bases). Trimming pared 2 bases from V and 3 bases from J, leaving 8 bases between. The length of the CDR3 is 13 residues. Germline V CDR1 and CDR2: SEHNR, FQNEAQ (reference sequence). CDR3 sequence: CASSLIGGYEQYF. CDR3 DNA: TGTGCCAGCAGCTTAATAGGGGGCTACGAGCAGTACTTC.

In DNA, the CDR3 is TGTGCCACCAGTGATTCCCGACAGGGATGGGGCATTCGGCCCCAGCATTTT. As protein: CATSDSRQGWGIRPQHF. The V and J genes are TRBV24-1 and TRBJ1-5; 7 bases match TRBD1. The CDR3 consists of 17 residues. Germline V gene sequence: CDR1 KGHDR, CDR2 SFDVKD. V lost 2 bases to trimming and J lost 9 bases; unmatched junction nucleotides: 15.

This chain joins TRBV6-5 and TRBJ2-5, with D hard to call. The CDR3 has 11 amino acids. Germline V lookup: CDR1 MNHEY, CDR2 SVGAGI. V was cut by 8 bases and J by 5 bases, with 9 bases left in between. CDR3 bases: TGTGCCAGCCTACAGATGGAGACCCAGTACTTC. Translating it yields CASLQMETQYF.

J is TRBJ2-1 and V is TRBV7-9; D might be TRBD1 (6 bases). V was pared by 5 bases and J by 8 bases, with 16 bases between. There are 14 residues in the CDR3. Germline lookup yields CDR1 SEHNR and CDR2 FQNEAQ (reference sequence). The CDR3 sequence: CASSPDSPLDEQFF. The CDR3, as DNA: TGTGCCAGCAGCCCGGACAGCCCTCTGGATGAGCAGTTCTTC.

CDR3 region: CASSVSTVYNSPLHF. In DNA form, the CDR3 reads TGTGCCAGCAGCGTCTCGACAGTCTATAATTCACCCCTCCACTTT. V and J are TRBV9 and TRBJ1-6, with D perhaps TRBD1 (5 bases). This CDR3 comprises 15 residues. The germline V gene has CDR1 SGDLS and CDR2 YYNGEE. The germline V and J ends were trimmed by 2 bases and 3 bases, with 9 bases remaining between them.

This clone was observed many times. The J gene is TRBJ2-1, the V gene TRBV9, with a weak D call TRBD2 (5 bases). The CDR3 spans 14 residues. V dropped 1 base and J dropped 7 bases, with 12 bases sitting between them. Looked up from germline, CDR1 is SGDLS and CDR2 is YYNGEE. The CDR3 region is CASSVRWEYNEQFF. CDR3 sequence (DNA): TGTGCCAGCAGCGTACGGTGGGAGTATAATGAGCAGTTCTTC.

The chain links TRBV28 to TRBJ2-3; D possibly corresponds to TRBD1 (5 bases). The CDR3 loop spans 13 amino acids. Deletions cut 6 bases from V and 9 bases from J, with 16 bases between. The germline V gene has CDR1 MDHEN and CDR2 SYDVKM. CDR3 in amino acids: CASSPRVFLTQYF. In DNA form, the CDR3 reads TGTGCCAGCAGCCCCAGGGTGTTCCTGACGCAGTATTTT. Based on the CDR3 plus reference TRBV28 and TRBJ2-3, the full variable domain is DVKVTQSSRYLVKRTGEKVFLECVQDMDHENMFWYRQDPGLGLRLIYFSYDVKMKEKGDIPEGYSVSREKKERFSLILESASTNQTSMYLCASSPRVFLTQYFGPGTRLTVL.